A selection of T cell receptor beta chains follows, all from one sample in a study of T cell responses to AZD1222 COVID-19 vaccine. Sequencing used immunoSEQ multiplex PCR; TCRdb keeps in-frame clones, though not all of them. The sample carries approximately 160,000 clones, approximately 93% recorded once. Here the sequenced sample was peripheral blood, taken on day 0 of AZD1222 vaccination. Receptors were obtained from an adult in good health. CDR3s include the opening cysteine and the closing phenylalanine or tryptophan. Fields, in order: V gene, clone size, J gene, D gene, CDR3 protein, CDR3 DNA. D genes are given only for firm matches. Clone size is not always given. Where it is, it says once, few, many or a class for expanded clones.

TRBV25-1	.	TRBJ2-3	TRBD2	CASRTSGGPDTQYF	TGTGCCAGCAGAACTAGCGGGGGGCCAGATACGCAGTATTTT
TRBV4-1	.	TRBJ2-3	.	CASSQEPHTSTDTQYF	TGCGCCAGCAGCCAAGAGCCACACACTAGCACAGATACGCAGTATTTT
TRBV3-1/TRBV3-2	.	TRBJ1-5	.	CASRLYSNQPQHF	TGTGCCAGCAGACTTTATAGCAATCAGCCCCAGCATTTT
TRBV27	.	TRBJ1-6	.	CASKGEGEFNSPLHF	TGTGCCAGCAAGGGAGAGGGCGAGTTCAATTCACCCCTCCACTTT
TRBV7-3	few	TRBJ2-2	TRBD2	CASSASGANTGELFF	TGTGCCAGCAGCGCTAGCGGGGCGAACACCGGGGAGCTGTTTTTT
TRBV7-9	.	TRBJ1-6	.	CASSLSGVGSPLHF	TGTGCCAGCAGCTTATCAGGGGTTGGTTCACCCCTCCACTTT
TRBV28	.	TRBJ1-2	.	CASSPGRSYGYKSF	TGTGCCAGCAGTCCAGGACGGTCCTATGGCTACAAGTCCTTC
TRBV2	.	TRBJ1-5	TRBD1	CASHSDRGRQPQHF	TGTGCCAGCCACTCCGACAGGGGGCGTCAGCCCCAGCATTTT
TRBV6-5	once	TRBJ2-5	TRBD2	CASSRGVATQETQYF	TGTGCCAGCAGCCGGGGGGTGGCCACCCAAGAGACCCAGTACTTC
TRBV6-2/TRBV6-3	.	TRBJ2-1	.	CASSYSGQIEQFF	TGTGCCAGCAGTTACTCCGGCCAGATTGAGCAGTTCTTC
TRBV19	.	TRBJ2-7	.	CASSTAQGYEQYF	TGTGCCAGTAGTACAGCCCAGGGGTACGAGCAGTACTTC
TRBV3-1/TRBV3-2	.	TRBJ2-1	.	CASSQGTFTQGEQFF	TGTGCCAGCAGCCAAGGGACTTTCACACAAGGGGAGCAGTTCTTC
TRBV2	.	TRBJ2-5	.	CASSMRDGSWETQYF	TGTGCCAGCAGTATGAGGGATGGGAGTTGGGAGACCCAGTACTTC
TRBV5-1	.	TRBJ2-5	.	CASSFSDPGETQYF	TGCGCCAGCAGCTTTTCGGATCCCGGGGAGACCCAGTACTTC
TRBV19	.	TRBJ1-2	.	CATAKGSGGYTF	TGTGCAACCGCCAAAGGGAGCGGGGGCTACACCTTC
TRBV5-6	.	TRBJ2-5	.	CASSLNAPVLQETQYF	TGTGCCAGCAGCTTAAACGCCCCGGTTTTACAAGAGACCCAGTACTTC
TRBV10-3	.	TRBJ2-7	TRBD1	CAISPGTGSYEQYF	TGTGCCATCAGCCCAGGGACAGGCTCCTACGAGCAGTACTTC
TRBV19	.	TRBJ2-7	.	CASTLQRDEQYF	TGTGCCAGTACCCTACAACGTGACGAGCAGTACTTC
TRBV6-5	.	TRBJ1-5	.	CASNRARGINQPQHF	TGTGCCAGCAACAGAGCCCGGGGGATAAATCAGCCCCAGCATTTT
TRBV7-3	.	TRBJ1-2	.	CASSLDSGFGYTF	TGTGCCAGCAGCTTAGATTCAGGGTTTGGCTACACCTTC
TRBV9	.	TRBJ1-1	.	CASSVATASEAFF	TGTGCCAGCAGCGTAGCGACGGCCTCAGAAGCTTTCTTT
TRBV4-2	.	TRBJ2-2	TRBD2	CASAGSGEVGELFF	TGTGCCAGCGCGGGAAGCGGGGAGGTTGGGGAGCTGTTTTTT
TRBV19	.	TRBJ1-1	.	CASARRNTEAFF	TGTGCCAGCGCCAGAAGGAACACTGAAGCTTTCTTT
TRBV7-2	once	TRBJ1-2	TRBD1	CASSPSIPRTGGYTF	TGTGCCAGCAGCCCCTCGATCCCTAGGACAGGCGGCTACACCTTC
TRBV11-2	.	TRBJ1-6	TRBD1	CASSGPGTGYNSPLHF	TGTGCCAGCAGCGGACCAGGGACAGGCTATAATTCACCCCTCCACTTT
TRBV12-5	.	TRBJ2-1	TRBD1	CASGLGTGVDEQFF	TGTGCTAGTGGTCTCGGGACAGGGGTGGATGAGCAGTTCTTC
TRBV6-4	.	TRBJ2-7	.	CASSAPGRDWIAYEQYF	TGTGCCAGCAGTGCCCCAGGTCGGGACTGGATAGCCTACGAGCAGTACTTC
TRBV19	.	TRBJ1-5	TRBD1	CASKRTGNSISNQPQHF	TGTGCCAGCAAAAGGACAGGGAATTCTATTAGCAATCAGCCCCAGCATTTT
TRBV5-4	.	TRBJ2-7	TRBD1	CASSLDRGNEQYF	TGTGCCAGCAGCCTCGACAGGGGCAACGAGCAGTACTTC
TRBV2	.	TRBJ2-5	TRBD1	CASELQGSGETQYF	TGTGCCAGCGAGCTACAGGGGTCCGGGGAGACCCAGTACTTC
TRBV2	.	TRBJ2-3	TRBD1	CASRWGQGADTQYF	TGTGCCAGCAGATGGGGACAGGGGGCAGATACGCAGTATTTT